The entry that follows covers one T cell receptor (beta chain) sequence. These data come from a study of PD-L1 blockade in urothelial cancer. Study in general: Patients started atezolizumab around 2014, 1,200 mg intravenously every 3 weeks. Most patients, about nine tenths of the roughly 29, were males with bladder-origin cancer. The patients had undergone anywhere from 0 to 3 prior chemotherapy regimens.

Noted time point: pretreatment peripheral blood. Patients each gave 1 to 8 samples, pretreatment and on-treatment. Clones were sequenced by immunoSEQ multiplex PCR, and TCRdb holds only the in-frame ones, with some missing. The sample lists about 50,000 clones; about 86% were seen once. The CDR3 sequence is 12 residues long. V lost 5 bases, J lost 8 bases, and 10 bases lay in between. Germline assignment: CDR1 MDHEN and CDR2 SYDVKM. Material: PBMCs, obtained around atezolizumab (anti-PD-L1) treatment. The chain has TRBV28 and TRBJ2-1; D possibly corresponds to TRBD2 (6 bases). The source of this sequence is a man between 65 and 85 years old with urothelial cancer. CDR3 DNA sequence: TGTGCCAGCAGTCCGACTAGTTATGAGCAGTTCTTC. As protein: CASSPTSYEQFF. Looking up the rest from reference TRBV28 and TRBJ2-1 gives the full variable domain: DVKVTQSSRYLVKRTGEKVFLECVQDMDHENMFWYRQDPGLGLRLIYFSYDVKMKEKGDIPEGYSVSREKKERFSLILESASTNQTSMYLCASSPTSYEQFFGPGTRLTVL.